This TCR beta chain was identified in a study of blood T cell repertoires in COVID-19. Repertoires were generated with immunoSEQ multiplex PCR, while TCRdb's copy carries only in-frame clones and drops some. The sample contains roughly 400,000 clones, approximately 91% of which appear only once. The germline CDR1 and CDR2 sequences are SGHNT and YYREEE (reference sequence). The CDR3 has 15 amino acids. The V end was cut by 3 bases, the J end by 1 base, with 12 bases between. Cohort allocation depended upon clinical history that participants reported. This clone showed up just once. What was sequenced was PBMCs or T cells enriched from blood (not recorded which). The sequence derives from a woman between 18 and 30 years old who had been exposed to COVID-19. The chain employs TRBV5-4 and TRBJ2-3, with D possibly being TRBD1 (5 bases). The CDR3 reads CASSWGGSRTDTQYF. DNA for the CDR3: TGTGCCAGCAGCTGGGGCGGATCCCGCACAGATACGCAGTATTTT.